This T cell receptor beta chain came from a study of post-analysis software for immune sequencing data. Whole-study results and caveats: Co-batched samples clustered tightly together by F measure. Controls' normalized Chao1 diversity significantly exceeded that of multiple sclerosis patients. Patients showed TRBV5-6, TRBV5-1 and TRBV20-1 among a few TRBV segments more frequent than in controls.

The CDR3 runs 17 residues. V lost 6 bases, J lost 0 bases, and 15 bases lay in between. The TCR beta cDNA libraries carried unique molecular identifiers. MiXCR was run by TCRdb on the PCR reads, yielding one entry per CDR3 protein. This repertoire shows approximately 360,000 distinct CDR3 sequences, around 33% found once; its top ten account for around 15%. Comment on this clonotype: Its antigen remains unknown.

V gene TRBV12-3 or TRBV12-4 combines with J gene TRBJ1-6; D not resolved. This TCR was recovered from a girl between 5 and 17 years old with multiple sclerosis. Material: blood. DNA of the CDR3: TGTGCCAGCAGCCGGACCTACCAGAGCTCCTATAATTCACCCCTCCACTTT. It translates to CASSRTYQSSYNSPLHF.